The 20 T cell receptor beta chains presented below share a single source sample, sequenced in a study of shared clonotypes between healthy human individuals. Produced via immunoSEQ multiplex PCR; TCRdb's table is partial and in-frame only. The table lists more than 2 million clones, over 85% of them singletons. Only CD45RO-negative cells positively selected for CCR7 counted as naive CD8 cells, so terminally differentiated effector memory CD45RA+ cells were excluded. The sequencing input was naive CD8+ T cells sorted from blood. The receptor source for this set is a man between 18 and 35 years old in good health.

This rearrangement joins TRBV4-1 to TRBJ2-1; 8 positions agree with TRBD2. Trimming took 2 bases from V and 5 from J; bases not matched to a gene: 5. The CDR3 loop spans 15 amino acids. Germline-derived CDR1 and CDR2 are MGHRA and YSYEKL. As DNA, the CDR3 is TGCGCCAGCAGCCAAAGCGGGAGAGGGGACAATGAGCAGTTCTTC. Protein: CASSQSGRGDNEQFF.

V and J are TRBV30 and TRBJ2-6, with D hard to call. Trimming pared 1 base from V and 0 bases from J, leaving 4 bases between. CDR3 length equals 14 residues. Per germline, CDR1 GTSNPN and CDR2 SVGIG (reference sequence). The CDR3 is CAWSGISGANVLTF. CDR3 coding DNA: TGTGCCTGGAGTGGGATCTCTGGGGCCAACGTCCTGACTTTC. Drawing the rest from reference TRBV30 and TRBJ2-6, the complete variable domain is SQTIHQWPATLVQPVGSPLSLECTVEGTSNPNLYWYRQAAGRGLQLLFYSVGIGQISSEVPQNLSASRPQDRQFILSSKKLLLSDSGFYLCAWSGISGANVLTFGAGSRLTVL.

The gene calls are TRBV27 and TRBJ2-3; 9 bases map to TRBD2. V trimming: 4 bases; J trimming: 3 bases; junction bases outside the gene matches: 2. The CDR3 spans 14 residues. Germline CDR1 MNHEY, CDR2 SMNVEV (reference sequence). Here the CDR3 DNA reads TGTGCCAGCAGTTATGGACTAGCGACAGATACGCAGTATTTT. Its translation is CASSYGLATDTQYF.

The V call is TRBV2, the J call TRBJ2-7, with TRBD2 matching 12 bases. The germline V gene encodes CDR1 SNHLY and CDR2 FYNNEI. Germline trimming cut 7 bases from V and 3 bases from J; bases unmatched to any gene: 1. This CDR3 has 13 residues. The CDR3 nucleotides read TGTGCCAGCACGGGACTAGCGGGCTACGAGCAGTACTTC. Translated, it gives CASTGLAGYEQYF.

The chain links TRBV9 to TRBJ1-1; D call uncertain. V dropped 0 bases and J dropped 3 bases, with 6 bases sitting between them. The CDR3 sequence is 13 residues long. Germline CDR1 reads SGDLS; CDR2 reads YYNGEE. CDR3 sequence: CASSVGVHTEAFF. DNA of the CDR3: TGTGCCAGCAGCGTAGGGGTCCACACTGAAGCTTTCTTT. Full variable domain (missing parts from reference TRBV9 and TRBJ1-1): DSGVTQTPKHLITATGQRVTLRCSPRSGDLSVYWYQQSLDQGLQFLIQYYNGEERAKGNILERFSAQQFPDLHSELNLSSLELGDSALYFCASSVGVHTEAFFGQGTRLTVV.

The chain uses TRBV7-9 and TRBJ2-1; D perhaps matches TRBD1 (5 bases). The CDR3 runs to 14 residues. Germline V gene data show CDR1 as SEHNR and CDR2 as FQNEAQ (reference sequence). Between the trimmed V and J ends, which lost 2 bases and 5 bases, there was a span of 10 bases. The CDR3 DNA reads TGTGCCAGCAGCTTAAGACAGCAAGACAATGAGCAGTTCTTC. This translates into CASSLRQQDNEQFF.

The chain has TRBV29-1 and TRBJ2-2; the D is unclear. V was clipped by 7 bases and J by 2 bases, with 8 bases between them. CDR1 and CDR2 (germline): SQVTM, ANQGSEA. The CDR3 extends over 12 amino acids. CDR3: CSAETNTGELFF. Here the CDR3 DNA reads TGCAGCGCCGAAACAAACACCGGGGAGCTGTTTTTT.

The chain is built from TRBV15 and TRBJ1-5; D is uncertain. V lost 0 bases to trimming and J lost 1 base, with 7 bases between them. This CDR3 region has 15 residues. Per germline, CDR1 LNHNV and CDR2 YYDKDF (reference sequence). CDR3 sequence reads: CATSREGGSNQPQHF. The CDR3 nucleotides read TGTGCCACCAGCAGAGAGGGTGGAAGCAATCAGCCCCAGCATTTT. The whole variable domain, filled in from reference TRBV15 and TRBJ1-5, reads DAMVIQNPRYQVTQFGKPVTLSCSQTLNHNVMYWYQQKSSQAPKLLFHYYDKDFNNEADTPDNFQSRRPNTSFCFLDIRSPGLGDTAMYLCATSREGGSNQPQHFGDGTRLSIL.

The V and J genes are TRBV9 and TRBJ2-7; tentatively, D is TRBD1 (6 bases). With 6 bases removed from V and 2 bases from J, the gap between germline ends came to 15 bases. CDR3 length: 14 amino acids. CDR1 is SGDLS, CDR2 YYNGEE, per germline. CDR3 in DNA: TGTGCCAGCACCCCTAGGACAGCGACCTACGAGCAGTACTTC. This translates into CASTPRTATYEQYF.

This chain links TRBV10-2 with TRBJ2-1, with 10 bases fitting TRBD2. From germline, CDR1 is WSHSY and CDR2 SAAADI. The CDR3 is 15 amino acids. V dropped 8 bases and J dropped 4; count of bases not matched to a gene: 8. This CDR3 reads CASRGTSELYNEQFF. CDR3 DNA: TGCGCCAGCCGCGGGACTAGCGAGTTATACAATGAGCAGTTCTTC.

The gene calls are TRBV27 and TRBJ1-5; D gene ambiguous. This CDR3 is built from 17 residues. V was trimmed by 5 bases and J by 4 bases, leaving 21 bases between them. Per germline, CDR1 MNHEY and CDR2 SMNVEV (reference sequence). CDR3: CASSLGRTSVENQPQHF. CDR3 coding DNA: TGTGCCAGCAGTCTGGGTAGGACTAGCGTAGAAAATCAGCCCCAGCATTTT.

The rearrangement joins TRBV9 to TRBJ2-7; 12 bases agree with TRBD2. The CDR3 covers 15 residues. Losses at the gene ends were 3 bases for V and 4 bases for J; bases not matched to a gene: 5. Germline values: CDR1 SGDLS, CDR2 YYNGEE. CDR3 amino acids: CASSARTSGIYEQYF. The CDR3 region has the DNA TGTGCCAGCAGCGCCAGGACTAGCGGGATTTACGAGCAGTACTTC.

CDR3 amino acids: CASSHSGAKNIQYF. CDR3 DNA: TGTGCCAGCAGCCACTCAGGGGCCAAAAACATTCAGTACTTC. The genes are TRBV21-1 and TRBJ2-4; TRBD1 is taken as the D call from the table, unchecked against the DNA. TRBV21-1 is a pseudogene. CDR3 length: 14 amino acids.

The genes are TRBV7-9 and TRBJ1-1, with 9 positions matching TRBD1. Looked up from germline, CDR1 is SEHNR and CDR2 is FQNEAQ (reference sequence). Trimming removed 5 bases from V and 3 bases from J; junction bases left unmatched: 7. The CDR3 spans 15 residues. The CDR3 spells CASSPGQGDDTEAFF. CDR3 sequence (DNA): TGTGCCAGCAGCCCGGGACAGGGTGATGACACTGAAGCTTTCTTT.

J is TRBJ2-3 and V is TRBV29-1; 8 bases agree with TRBD2. CDR3 length: 17 amino acids. The V segment lost 0 bases and the J segment 4 bases; nucleotides outside the gene matches: 12. Germline V lookup: CDR1 SQVTM, CDR2 ANQGSEA. DNA of the CDR3: TGCAGCGTTGAAGATGAATGGTTGCGGGAGGTCTCAGATACGCAGTATTTT. Translation: CSVEDEWLREVSDTQYF.

V is TRBV7-9 and J is TRBJ1-4; 9 bases are shared with TRBD1. Per the germline V gene, CDR1 is SEHNR and CDR2 is FQNEAQ (reference sequence). This CDR3 spans 15 amino acids. The V gene end was trimmed by 5 bases and the J gene end by 8 bases; junction bases not matched to a gene: 9. The CDR3 sequence: CASSAQGASREKLFF. DNA of the CDR3: TGTGCCAGCAGCGCACAGGGGGCGTCAAGGGAAAAACTGTTTTTT.

A note on this clone: The same CDR3 can be traced to other DNA sequences in this sample. The chain is built from TRBV19 and TRBJ2-5; D not certain. CDR1 is LNHDA and CDR2 is SQIVND in the germline V gene (reference sequence). Trimming shortened V by 0 bases and J by 5 bases, and 7 bases separated the two germline ends. CDR3 length equals 13 residues. The CDR3 sequence is CASSIDQEETQYF. CDR3 DNA sequence: TGTGCCAGTAGTATAGATCAGGAGGAGACCCAGTACTTC.

This chain uses TRBV6-6 with TRBJ2-7; D ambiguous. The CDR3 length is 13 residues. CDR1 and CDR2 (germline): MNHNY, SVGAGI (reference sequence). The V end lost 6 bases, the J end lost 1 base, and 10 bases lay between the germline ends. The CDR3 sequence: CASRDGPSYEQYF. CDR3 DNA: TGTGCCAGCAGAGACGGGCCTTCCTACGAGCAGTACTTC.

The V call is TRBV7-6, the J call TRBJ2-7; TRBD1 aligns across 7 bases. The CDR3 is 14 residues long. Trimming took 4 bases from V and 7 from J; bases not matched to a gene: 10. Germline loops: CDR1 SGHVS, CDR2 FNYEAQ. CDR3 in amino acids: CASSSLQGEAEQYF. CDR3 DNA sequence: TGTGCCAGCAGCTCCCTCCAGGGGGAAGCGGAGCAGTACTTC.

The chain recombines TRBV9 with TRBJ2-7; D gene ambiguous. Germline CDR1 SGDLS, CDR2 YYNGEE. Trimming removed 0 bases at V and 0 bases at J, with 7 bases between. The CDR3 contains 14 residues. CDR3 loop: CASSVADASYEQYF. The CDR3, as DNA: TGTGCCAGCAGCGTAGCTGATGCCTCCTACGAGCAGTACTTC. Looking up the rest from reference TRBV9 and TRBJ2-7 gives the full variable domain: DSGVTQTPKHLITATGQRVTLRCSPRSGDLSVYWYQQSLDQGLQFLIQYYNGEERAKGNILERFSAQQFPDLHSELNLSSLELGDSALYFCASSVADASYEQYFGPGTRLTVT.